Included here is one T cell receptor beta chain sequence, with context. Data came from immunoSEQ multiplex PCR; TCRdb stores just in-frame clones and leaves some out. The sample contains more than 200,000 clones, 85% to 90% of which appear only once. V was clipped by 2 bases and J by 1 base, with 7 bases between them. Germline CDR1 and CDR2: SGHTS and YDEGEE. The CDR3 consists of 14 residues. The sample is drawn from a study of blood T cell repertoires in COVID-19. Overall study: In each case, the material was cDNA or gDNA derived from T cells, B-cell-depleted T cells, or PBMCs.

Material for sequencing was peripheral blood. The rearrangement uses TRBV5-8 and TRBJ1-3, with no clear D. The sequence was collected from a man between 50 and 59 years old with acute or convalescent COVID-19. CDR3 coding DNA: TGTGCCAGCAGCTTCGGACTGTCTGGAAACACCATATATTTT. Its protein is CASSFGLSGNTIYF.